This entry describes one T cell receptor (beta chain). These data are taken from a study of blood T cell repertoires in COVID-19. Profiling relied on immunoSEQ multiplex PCR, and the TCRdb table lists in-frame clones only, not all of them. The profile shows about 200,000 clones, roughly 83% of them singletons. The CDR3 covers 13 residues. Germline trimming cut 7 bases from V and 4 bases from J; bases unmatched to any gene: 5. CDR1 and CDR2 from the germline V gene are LGHDT and YNNKEL (reference sequence). Sequenced sample: PBMCs or T cells enriched from blood (not recorded which). The chain employs TRBV3-1 (or the pseudogene TRBV3-2) and TRBJ1-2, with 8 bases fitting TRBD1. The origin of this receptor is a man between 35 and 55 years old with acute COVID-19. This chain's CDR3 is CASTGTGFYGYTF. The DNA for the CDR3 is TGTGCCAGCACCGGGACAGGATTCTATGGCTACACCTTC.